This T cell receptor beta chain is from a study of blood T cell repertoires in COVID-19. Study-level information: In each case, the material was cDNA or gDNA derived from T cells, B-cell-depleted T cells, or PBMCs.

Source study methods: Reference gene primer amplification gave nucleated cell count estimates. Generated by immunoSEQ multiplex PCR, the TCRdb table keeps only in-frame clones and is missing some. The DNA was the basis for D and trimming; V, J and clone size are from that table. The sample lists some 370,000 clones, 90% seen once, with approximately 6.2% in the top ten. Germline CDR1 is LGHDT and CDR2 is YNNKEL (reference sequence). This CDR3 has 14 amino acids. V lost 1 base, J lost 7 bases, and 3 bases stayed unmatched. The V gene is TRBV3-1 (or the pseudogene TRBV3-2), the J gene TRBJ1-2, with TRBD1 matching 10 bases. Sequenced material: peripheral blood. This TCR was recovered from a man between 18 and 29 years old with active or convalescent COVID-19. The CDR3 nucleotides read TGTGCCAGCAGCCAAGGACAGGGGGCGGGTGGCTACACCTTC. Amino acids: CASSQGQGAGGYTF.